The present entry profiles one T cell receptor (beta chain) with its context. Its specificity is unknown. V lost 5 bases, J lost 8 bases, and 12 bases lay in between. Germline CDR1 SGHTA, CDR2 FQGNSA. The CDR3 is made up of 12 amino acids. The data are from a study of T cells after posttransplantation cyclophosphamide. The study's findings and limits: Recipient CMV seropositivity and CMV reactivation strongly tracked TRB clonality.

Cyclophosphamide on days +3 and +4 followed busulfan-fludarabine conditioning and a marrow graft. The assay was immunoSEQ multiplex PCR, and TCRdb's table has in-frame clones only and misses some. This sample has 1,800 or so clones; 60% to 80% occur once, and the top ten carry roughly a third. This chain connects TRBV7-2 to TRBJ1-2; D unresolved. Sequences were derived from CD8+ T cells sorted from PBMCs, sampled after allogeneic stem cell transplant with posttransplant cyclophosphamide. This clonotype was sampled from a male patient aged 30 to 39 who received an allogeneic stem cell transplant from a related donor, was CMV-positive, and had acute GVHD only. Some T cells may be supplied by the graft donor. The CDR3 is CASSPDKWGYTF. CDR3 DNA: TGTGCCAGCAGCCCAGATAAGTGGGGCTACACCTTC.